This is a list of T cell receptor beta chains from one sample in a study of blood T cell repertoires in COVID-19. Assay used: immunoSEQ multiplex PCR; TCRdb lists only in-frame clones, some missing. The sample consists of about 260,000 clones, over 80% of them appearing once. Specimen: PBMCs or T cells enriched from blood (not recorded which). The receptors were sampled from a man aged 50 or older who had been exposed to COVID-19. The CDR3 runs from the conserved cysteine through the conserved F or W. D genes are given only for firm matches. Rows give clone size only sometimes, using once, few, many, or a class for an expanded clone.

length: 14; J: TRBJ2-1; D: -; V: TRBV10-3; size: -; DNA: TGTGCCATCAGTGAACTAGCTGCCGGCAATGAGCAGTTCTTC; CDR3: CAISELAAGNEQFF
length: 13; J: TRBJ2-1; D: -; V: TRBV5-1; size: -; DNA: TGCGCCAGCAGCTTGGTGTCCAGGAATGAGCAGTTCTTC; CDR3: CASSLVSRNEQFF
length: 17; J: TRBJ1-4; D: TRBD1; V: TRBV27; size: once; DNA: TGTGCCAGCAGCGTACGACAGGGCGCGGCAACTAATGAAAAACTGTTTTTT; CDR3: CASSVRQGAATNEKLFF
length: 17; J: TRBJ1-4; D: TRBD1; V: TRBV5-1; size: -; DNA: TGCGCCAGCAGCCCCGGACAGGGGGCTCTCACTAATGAAAAACTGTTTTTT; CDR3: CASSPGQGALTNEKLFF
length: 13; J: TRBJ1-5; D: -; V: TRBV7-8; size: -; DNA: TGTGCCAGCAGTCTACAGGAGAATCAGCCCCAGCATTTT; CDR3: CASSLQENQPQHF
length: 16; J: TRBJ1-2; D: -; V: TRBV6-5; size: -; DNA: TGTGCCAGCAGTTACTCCGGCCAGGTCGTTAACTATGGCTACACCTTC; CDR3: CASSYSGQVVNYGYTF
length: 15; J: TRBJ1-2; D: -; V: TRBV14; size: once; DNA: TGTGCCAGCAGCCGAGGGCCTTCGGTAGCCTATGGCTACACCTTC; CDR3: CASSRGPSVAYGYTF
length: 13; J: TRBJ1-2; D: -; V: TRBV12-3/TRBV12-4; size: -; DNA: TGTGCCAGCAGTTCTCCTGGGAGCTATGGCTACACCTTC; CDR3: CASSSPGSYGYTF
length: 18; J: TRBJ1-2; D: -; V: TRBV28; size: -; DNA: TGTGCCAGCAGTTTATTAGGACAGACCCAATTTCACAACTATGGCTACACCTTC; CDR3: CASSLLGQTQFHNYGYTF
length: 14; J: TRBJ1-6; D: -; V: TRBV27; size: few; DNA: TGTGCCAGCAGTTTTAACCAGGGTGACTCACCCCTCCACTTT; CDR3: CASSFNQGDSPLHF
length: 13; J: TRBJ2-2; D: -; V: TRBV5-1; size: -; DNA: TGCGCCAGCAGCTTAACAAACACCGGGGAGCTGTTTTTT; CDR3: CASSLTNTGELFF
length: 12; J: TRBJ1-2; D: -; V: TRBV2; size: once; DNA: TGTGCCAGCAGCCGGGGGGCGGATGGCTACACCTTC; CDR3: CASSRGADGYTF
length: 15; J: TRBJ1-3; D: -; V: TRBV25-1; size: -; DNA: TGTGCCAGCAGTGAATCGACAGGCTCTGGAAACACCATATATTTT; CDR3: CASSESTGSGNTIYF
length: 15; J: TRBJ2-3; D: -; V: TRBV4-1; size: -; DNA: TGCGCCAGCAGCCAAGGGGGCCCCAGCACAGATACGCAGTATTTT; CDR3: CASSQGGPSTDTQYF
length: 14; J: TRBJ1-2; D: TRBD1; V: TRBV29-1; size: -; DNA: TGCAGCGTGGGGGGACAGGCCCCTAACTATGGCTACACCTTC; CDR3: CSVGGQAPNYGYTF
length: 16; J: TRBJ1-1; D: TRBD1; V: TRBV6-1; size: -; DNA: TGTGCCAGCAGTGAACTGGCCCGGACAGGTAAAACTGAAGCTTTCTTT; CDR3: CASSELARTGKTEAFF
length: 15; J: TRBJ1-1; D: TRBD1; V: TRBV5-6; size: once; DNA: TGTGCCAGCAGCCGGGACAGGGGGCTTAGCACTGAAGCTTTCTTT; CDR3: CASSRDRGLSTEAFF
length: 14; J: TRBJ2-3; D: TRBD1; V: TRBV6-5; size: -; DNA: TGTGCCAGCAGGACAGGGGGCCAGGTAGATACGCAGTATTTT; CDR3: CASRTGGQVDTQYF
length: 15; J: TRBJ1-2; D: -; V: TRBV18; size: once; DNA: TGTGCCAGCTCACTCCCCGGCACAGGGTCGTATGGCTACACCTTC; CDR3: CASSLPGTGSYGYTF
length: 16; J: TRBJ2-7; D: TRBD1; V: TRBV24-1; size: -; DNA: TGTGCCACCAGTGACTCGAAACAGGGGCAAGCCTACGAGCAGTACTTC; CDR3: CATSDSKQGQAYEQYF
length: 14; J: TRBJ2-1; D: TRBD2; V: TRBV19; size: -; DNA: TGTGCCAGTAGTACTCAGCGGGAGTCAAATGAGCAGTTCTTC; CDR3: CASSTQRESNEQFF
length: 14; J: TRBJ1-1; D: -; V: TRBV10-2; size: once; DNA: TGCGCCAGCAGAATCAGGGAGGTGAACACTGAAGCTTTCTTT; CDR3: CASRIREVNTEAFF
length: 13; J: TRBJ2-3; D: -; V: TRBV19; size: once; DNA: TGTGCCAGTAGTCTCGTCAGCACAGATACGCAGTATTTT; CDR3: CASSLVSTDTQYF
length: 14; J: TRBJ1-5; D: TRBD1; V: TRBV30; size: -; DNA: TGTGCCTACGCGACAGGGGTAGACAATCAGCCCCAGCATTTT; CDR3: CAYATGVDNQPQHF
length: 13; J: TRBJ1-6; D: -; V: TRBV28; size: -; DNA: TGTGCCAGCACCCTGCCCGGGGGTAACCCCCTCCACTTT; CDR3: CASTLPGGNPLHF
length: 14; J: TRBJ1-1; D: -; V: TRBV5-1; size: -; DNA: TGCGCCAGCAGCTTCAGGGCCTTGAACACTGAAGCTTTCTTT; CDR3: CASSFRALNTEAFF
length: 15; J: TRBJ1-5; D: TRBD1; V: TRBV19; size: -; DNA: TGTGCCAGTAGTCCAGGGACAGGAAGGAATCAGCCCCAGCATTTT; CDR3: CASSPGTGRNQPQHF
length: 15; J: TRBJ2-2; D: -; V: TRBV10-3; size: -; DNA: TGTGCCATCAGTGGTGGAGATCTGAACACCGGGGAGCTGTTTTTT; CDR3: CAISGGDLNTGELFF
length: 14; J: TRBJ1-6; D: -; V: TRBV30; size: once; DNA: TGTGCCTGGAGTGTAGTGGCCTCGAATTCACCCCTCCACTTT; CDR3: CAWSVVASNSPLHF
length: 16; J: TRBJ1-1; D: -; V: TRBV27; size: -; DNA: TGTGCCAGCAGTTCCCCCCTAGGACGGGGAAGACCTGAAGCTTTCTTT; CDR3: CASSSPLGRGRPEAFF
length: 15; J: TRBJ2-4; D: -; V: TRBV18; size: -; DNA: TGTGCCAGCTCACCACCGGGGGCTCATGAAAGGCCCCAGTACTTC; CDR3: CASSPPGAHERPQYF